The 22 T cell receptor beta chains in this list originate from one sample, sequenced in a study of shared clonotypes between healthy human individuals. Libraries were prepared by immunoSEQ multiplex PCR; TCRdb keeps only in-frame clonotypes and omits some of them. The repertoire consists of about 2 million clones, with around 96% occurring once and the leading ten covering more than 0.95%. Naive CD8 cells comprised CD45RO-negative, CCR7-positively selected cells, excluding terminally differentiated effector memory CD45RA+ cells. The sequenced sample consisted of naive CD8+ T cells sorted from blood. The receptors were gathered from a man between 18 and 35 years old in good health.

This chain links TRBV10-1 with TRBJ1-1; D gene uncertain. CDR3 length equals 14 residues. Germline CDR1 is WNHNN and CDR2 is SYGVQD (reference sequence). V lost 4 bases, J lost 0 bases, and 9 bases lay in between. CDR3 sequence reads: CASSVGDMNTEAFF. DNA for the CDR3: TGCGCCAGCAGTGTCGGAGACATGAACACTGAAGCTTTCTTT.

This chain uses TRBV6-5 with TRBJ1-1; TRBD1 matches 7 bases. The J segment lost 1 base and the V segment lost 0 bases, leaving 5 bases of the junction unmatched. Germline V gene data show CDR1 as MNHEY and CDR2 as SVGAGI. There are 16 residues in the CDR3. The CDR3 loop reads CASSYSRRQGNTEAFF. CDR3 nucleotides: TGTGCCAGCAGTTACTCGAGGCGACAGGGGAACACTGAAGCTTTCTTT.

J is TRBJ2-1 and V is TRBV30; 10 bases align to TRBD2. The length of the CDR3 is 13 residues. V gave up 7 bases and J gave up 4 bases; unmatched junction bases: 4. CDR1 is GTSNPN and CDR2 is SVGIG in the germline V gene (reference sequence). The CDR3 DNA is TGTGCCTTCAAAGCGGGAGGGTACAATGAGCAGTTCTTC. Protein sequence: CAFKAGGYNEQFF.

V usage is TRBV7-8 and J usage is TRBJ2-7; 8 bases are shared with TRBD2. The CDR3 runs to 13 residues. Germline trimming cut 11 bases from V and 2 bases from J; bases unmatched to any gene: 8. Germline V gene sequence: CDR1 SGHVS, CDR2 FQNEAQ. The CDR3, as DNA: TGTGCCTGCTCCATCGGGAGGGCCTACGAGCAGTACTTC. It yields the protein CACSIGRAYEQYF.

The chain couples TRBV4-1 to TRBJ1-2, with D unresolved. This CDR3 region has 14 residues. CDR1 is MGHRA, CDR2 YSYEKL, per germline. The germline V and J ends were trimmed by 0 bases and 1 base, with 6 bases remaining between them. The CDR3 spells CASSQDENNYGYTF. Written as DNA, the CDR3 is TGCGCCAGCAGCCAAGATGAAAATAACTATGGCTACACCTTC.

This rearrangement joins TRBV6-6 to TRBJ1-1; D gene unclear. Trimming removed 6 bases from V and 8 bases from J, with 10 bases in between. The germline V gene encodes CDR1 MNHNY and CDR2 SVGAGI (reference sequence). This CDR3 region has 11 residues. CDR3 sequence reads: CASRLPREAFF. In nucleotides, the CDR3 is TGTGCCAGCAGGTTACCGAGGGAAGCTTTCTTT.

This rearrangement joins TRBV6-5 to TRBJ2-7; 10 nucleotides line up with TRBD2. The CDR3 extends over 14 amino acids. Losses at the gene ends were 4 bases for V and 5 bases for J; bases not matched to a gene: 5. The V gene's germline CDR1 is MNHEY and CDR2 SVGAGI. Here the CDR3 reads CASSLAGGGDEQYF. Here the CDR3 DNA reads TGTGCCAGCAGTTTAGCGGGGGGAGGGGACGAGCAGTACTTC.

The V and J genes are TRBV27 and TRBJ2-7, with D maybe TRBD1 (6 bases). Per germline, CDR1 MNHEY and CDR2 SMNVEV (reference sequence). The CDR3 sequence is 15 residues long. Trimming took off 5 bases at V and 7 bases at J, with 21 bases between the two ends. CDR3 bases: TGTGCCAGCAGTGCTCCGGGACACCTAGATCGGGAGCAGTACTTC. This codes for CASSAPGHLDREQYF.

This chain uses TRBV6-1 with TRBJ2-7; D may be TRBD2 (5 bases). V shed 8 bases and J shed 4 bases, with 21 bases lying between them. The CDR3 length is 15 residues. From germline, CDR1 is MNHNS and CDR2 SASEGT. CDR3 nucleotide sequence: TGTGCCAGCCCCGAAAGCGCCCCCACGGGGTACGAGCAGTACTTC. This codes for CASPESAPTGYEQYF.

This chain joins TRBV19 and TRBJ1-2, with 7 bases identical to TRBD1. This CDR3 spans 15 amino acids. CDR1 and CDR2 from the germline V gene are LNHDA and SQIVND (reference sequence). The V and J ends lost 6 bases and 0 bases, in that order; junction bases with no gene match: 7. The CDR3 is CASSVTGVANYGYTF. CDR3 nucleotides: TGTGCCAGTAGCGTTACAGGGGTAGCTAACTATGGCTACACCTTC.

V usage is TRBV28 and J usage is TRBJ2-7; D not resolved. CDR3 length: 13 residues. Trimming left V 7 bases short and J 0 bases short, with 10 bases between. Germline V lookup: CDR1 MDHEN, CDR2 SYDVKM. This CDR3 is CASKDPSSYEQYF. The CDR3 DNA follows: TGTGCCAGCAAAGACCCCAGCTCCTACGAGCAGTACTTC.

The chain carries TRBV5-1 and TRBJ1-1, with D possibly TRBD1 on 6 matching bases. This CDR3 is built from 18 residues. Germline assignment: CDR1 SGHRS and CDR2 YFSETQ. The germline V and J ends were trimmed by 0 bases and 2 bases, with 20 bases remaining between them. The CDR3 spells CASSLGWGDRRKNTEAFF. CDR3 nucleotide sequence: TGCGCCAGCAGCTTGGGATGGGGTGACAGGAGAAAAAACACTGAAGCTTTCTTT.

The chain has TRBV4-3 and TRBJ2-7; maybe TRBD2 (6 bases). The germline CDR1 and CDR2 sequences are LGHNA and YSLEER. V was cut by 3 bases and J by 2 bases, with 17 bases left in between. The CDR3 is 16 residues long. This chain's CDR3 is CASSQFGGEVAYEQYF. The CDR3 DNA follows: TGCGCCAGCAGCCAGTTCGGCGGGGAGGTCGCCTACGAGCAGTACTTC.

This clone was counted a single time. The chain recombines TRBV29-1 with TRBJ2-7; 7 nucleotides agree with TRBD1. This CDR3 is 13 amino acids long. V was pared by 3 bases and J by 4 bases, with 6 bases of the junction left unmatched. CDR1 and CDR2 (germline): SQVTM, ANQGSEA. DNA for the CDR3: TGCAGCGTTGAGTGGACAGGAGAGTACGAGCAGTACTTC. It yields the protein CSVEWTGEYEQYF.

The rearrangement uses TRBV9 and TRBJ2-4, with 8 bases lining up with TRBD2. The ends lost 0 bases at V and 5 bases at J; junction bases unmatched: 16. From germline, CDR1 is SGDLS and CDR2 YYNGEE. This CDR3 has 19 amino acids. The CDR3 nucleotides read TGTGCCAGCAGCGTAGAGGGCACCCCCGGGACTAGTCCCCAAAACATTCAGTACTTC. Translation: CASSVEGTPGTSPQNIQYF.

J is TRBJ2-7 and V is TRBV11-1; D is perhaps TRBD2 (6 bases). V lost 8 bases and J 6 bases, leaving 17 bases between the germline ends. Per the germline V gene, CDR1 is SGHAT and CDR2 is FQDESV (reference sequence). The CDR3 totals 13 residues. The CDR3 sequence is CASWDGGSTEQYF. Here the CDR3 DNA reads TGTGCCAGCTGGGACGGGGGTTCCACCGAGCAGTACTTC. Full variable domain (remainder filled in from reference TRBV11-1 and TRBJ2-7): EAEVAQSPRYKITEKSQAVAFWCDPISGHATLYWYRQILGQGPELLVQFQDESVVDDSQLPKDRFSAERLKGVDSTLKIQPAELGDSAMYLCASWDGGSTEQYFGPGTRLTVT.

The chain recombines TRBV11-2 with TRBJ2-3; 16 bases align to TRBD2. The CDR3 extends over 18 amino acids. Looked up from germline, CDR1 is SGHAT and CDR2 is FQNNGV. Unmatched junction bases numbered 6, after V lost 5 bases and J lost 1 base. CDR3 DNA sequence: TGTGCCAGCAGCCCCGGGACTAGCGGGAGGGCCGGCACAGATACGCAGTATTTT. This codes for CASSPGTSGRAGTDTQYF.

V gene TRBV4-3 combines with J gene TRBJ1-3; D uncertain. The CDR3 contains 15 residues. Trimming cost V 3 bases and J 2 bases, with 11 bases left between them. The germline V gene has CDR1 LGHNA and CDR2 YSLEER. For the CDR3, the DNA is TGCGCCAGCAGCCACCTAGAAGGTACTGGAAACACCATATATTTT. It specifies CASSHLEGTGNTIYF.

This chain joins TRBV5-6 and TRBJ1-5, with no clear D. V lost 5 bases and J lost 1, with 10 bases in between. CDR1 and CDR2 from the germline V gene are SGHDT and YYEEEE. The CDR3 totals 14 residues. CDR3 loop: CASSYFGSNQPQHF. The CDR3 coding sequence is TGTGCCAGCAGTTACTTTGGGAGCAATCAGCCCCAGCATTTT. The complete variable domain, with remaining parts taken from reference TRBV5-6 and TRBJ1-5, reads DAGVTQSPTHLIKTRGQQVTLRCSPKSGHDTVSWYQQALGQGPQFIFQYYEEEERQRGNFPDRFSGHQFPNYSSELNVNALLLGDSALYLCASSYFGSNQPQHFGDGTRLSIL.

The chain employs TRBV5-1 and TRBJ1-4, with 9 bases fitting TRBD1. In germline, CDR1 is SGHRS, CDR2 YFSETQ. After removal of 3 bases from V and 6 bases from J, the junction contained 3 bases not matched to a gene. CDR3 length: 14 residues. The CDR3 reads CASSSQGADEKLFF. CDR3 nucleotides: TGCGCCAGCAGCTCACAGGGGGCTGATGAAAAACTGTTTTTT.

The chain joins TRBV7-9 to TRBJ1-1; 7 bases map to TRBD1. Trimming took 4 bases from V and 1 from J; bases not matched to a gene: 6. Germline V gene data show CDR1 as SEHNR and CDR2 as FQNEAQ (reference sequence). The CDR3 is made up of 15 amino acids. CDR3 sequence: CASSSKTGTNTEAFF. CDR3 in DNA: TGTGCCAGCAGCTCAAAGACAGGGACGAACACTGAAGCTTTCTTT.

J is TRBJ2-5 and V is TRBV27, with 13 bases matching TRBD2. Germline assignment: CDR1 MNHEY and CDR2 SMNVEV (reference sequence). The CDR3 loop spans 17 amino acids. J lost 2 bases, V lost 5 bases, and 8 bases had no gene match. The CDR3 loop reads CASSLRLAGGSQETQYF. CDR3 coding DNA: TGTGCCAGCAGTCTCAGACTAGCGGGAGGCTCTCAAGAGACCCAGTACTTC.